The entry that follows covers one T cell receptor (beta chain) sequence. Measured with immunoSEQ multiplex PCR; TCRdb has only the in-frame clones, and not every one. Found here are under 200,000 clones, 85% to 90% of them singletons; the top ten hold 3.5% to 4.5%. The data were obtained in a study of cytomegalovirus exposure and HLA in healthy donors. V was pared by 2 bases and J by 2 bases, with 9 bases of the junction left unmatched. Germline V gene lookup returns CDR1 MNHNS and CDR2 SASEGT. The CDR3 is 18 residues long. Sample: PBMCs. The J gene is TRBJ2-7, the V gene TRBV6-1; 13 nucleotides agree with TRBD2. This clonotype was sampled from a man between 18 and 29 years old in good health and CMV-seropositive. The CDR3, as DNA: TGTGCCAGCAGTGAAAGGAGGACTAGCGGGAGTGACACCTACGAGCAGTACTTC. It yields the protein CASSERRTSGSDTYEQYF.